These 3 T cell receptor beta chains originate from one sample sequenced in a study of Ad26.COV2.S vaccination and SARS-CoV-2 variants. Data came from immunoSEQ multiplex PCR; TCRdb stores just in-frame clones and leaves some out. Found here are some 320,000 clones, approximately 86% of them singletons; the top ten hold around 1.9%. The sample's treatment: some 19 received Ad26.COV2.S at low or high dose, single or two shots; roughly 5 received placebo; per-sample allocation not given. Sampling happened 63 days after the first vaccine or placebo injection. Specimen: peripheral blood, collected in a trial of Ad26.COV2.S vaccine versus placebo. The source of these receptors is a person between 18 and 59 years old who received the Ad26.COV2.S COVID-19 vaccine or a placebo.

The V gene is TRBV5-4, the J gene TRBJ1-1, with 7 bases matching TRBD1. Trimming cost V 4 bases and J 0 bases; bases outside gene matches: 9. There are 16 residues in the CDR3. Germline-derived CDR1 and CDR2 are SGHNT and YYREEE (reference sequence). CDR3 bases: TGTGCCAGCAGCCCAAGGACAGGACCATTGAACACTGAAGCTTTCTTT. Its translation is CASSPRTGPLNTEAFF.

The chain recombines TRBV5-1 with TRBJ2-1; possible D gene TRBD2, 7 bases. Per the germline V gene, CDR1 is SGHRS and CDR2 is YFSETQ. This CDR3 has 15 amino acids. Trimming shortened V by 7 bases and J by 6 bases, and 20 bases separated the two germline ends. CDR3 DNA: TGCGCCAGCGCCCCCCTGAGGGGGGGGGCCAATGAGCAGTTCTTC. This gives the protein CASAPLRGGANEQFF. Looking up the rest from reference TRBV5-1 and TRBJ2-1 gives the full variable domain: KAGVTQTPRYLIKTRGQQVTLSCSPISGHRSVSWYQQTPGQGLQFLFEYFSETQRNKGNFPGRFSGRQFSNSRSEMNVSTLELGDSALYLCASAPLRGGANEQFFGPGTRLTVL.

The rearrangement uses TRBV7-2 and TRBJ2-7; TRBD2 might be the D (5 bases). Germline CDR1 reads SGHTA; CDR2 reads FQGNSA. There are 14 residues in the CDR3. Deletions cut 5 bases from V and 7 bases from J, with 18 bases between. The CDR3 coding sequence is TGTGCCAGCAGCCCAGGCCTATCCCCGGGGGAGCAGTACTTC. Residues: CASSPGLSPGEQYF.